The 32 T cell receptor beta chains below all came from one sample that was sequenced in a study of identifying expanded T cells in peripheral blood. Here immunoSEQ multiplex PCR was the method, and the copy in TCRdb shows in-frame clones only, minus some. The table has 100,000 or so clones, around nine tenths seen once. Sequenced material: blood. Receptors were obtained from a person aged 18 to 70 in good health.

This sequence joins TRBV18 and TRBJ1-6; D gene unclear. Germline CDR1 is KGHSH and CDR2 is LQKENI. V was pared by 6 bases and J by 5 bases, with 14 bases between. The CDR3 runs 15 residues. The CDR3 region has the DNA TGTGCCAGCTCCGGGGTCCACCAAAATAATTCACCCCTCCACTTT. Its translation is CASSGVHQNNSPLHF.

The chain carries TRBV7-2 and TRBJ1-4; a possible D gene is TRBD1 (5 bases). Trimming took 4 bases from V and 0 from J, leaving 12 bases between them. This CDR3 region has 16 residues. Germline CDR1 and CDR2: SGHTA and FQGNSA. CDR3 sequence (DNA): TGTGCCAGCAGCTGGCCGTTGACAGCAACTAATGAAAAACTGTTTTTT. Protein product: CASSWPLTATNEKLFF.

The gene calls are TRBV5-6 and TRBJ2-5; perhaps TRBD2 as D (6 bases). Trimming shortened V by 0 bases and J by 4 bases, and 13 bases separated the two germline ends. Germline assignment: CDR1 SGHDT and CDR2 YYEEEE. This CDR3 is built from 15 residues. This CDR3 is CASSLGRGSAETQYF. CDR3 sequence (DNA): TGTGCCAGCAGCTTGGGCCGGGGGTCCGCAGAGACCCAGTACTTC.

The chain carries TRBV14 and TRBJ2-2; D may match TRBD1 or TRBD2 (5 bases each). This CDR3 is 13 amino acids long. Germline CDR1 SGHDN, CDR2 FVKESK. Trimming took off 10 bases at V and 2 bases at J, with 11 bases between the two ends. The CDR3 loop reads CATRGANTGELFF. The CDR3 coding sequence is TGTGCCACGAGAGGGGCCAACACCGGGGAGCTGTTTTTT.

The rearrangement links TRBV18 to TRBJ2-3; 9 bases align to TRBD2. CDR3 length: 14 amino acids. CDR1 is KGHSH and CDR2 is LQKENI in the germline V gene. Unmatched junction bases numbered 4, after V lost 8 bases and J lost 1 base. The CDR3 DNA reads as TGTGCCAGCACTTGGACTAGCGGCACAGATACGCAGTATTTT. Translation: CASTWTSGTDTQYF.

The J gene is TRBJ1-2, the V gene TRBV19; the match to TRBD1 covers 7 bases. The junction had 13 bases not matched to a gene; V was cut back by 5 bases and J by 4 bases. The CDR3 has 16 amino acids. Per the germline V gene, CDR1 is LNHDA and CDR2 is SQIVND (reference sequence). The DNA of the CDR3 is TGTGCCAGTAGTCCCCCAGAGGGGGCTTTGCGCTATGGCTACACCTTC. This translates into CASSPPEGALRYGYTF.

The CDR3 sequence: CASSFGTPLHF. CDR3 DNA: TGTGCCAGCAGCTTCGGAACACCCCTCCACTTT. The V and J genes are TRBV5-6 and TRBJ1-6; D gene unclear. CDR1 and CDR2 (germline): SGHDT, YYEEEE. CDR3 length equals 11 residues. Trimming removed 2 bases from V and 11 bases from J, with 5 bases in between.

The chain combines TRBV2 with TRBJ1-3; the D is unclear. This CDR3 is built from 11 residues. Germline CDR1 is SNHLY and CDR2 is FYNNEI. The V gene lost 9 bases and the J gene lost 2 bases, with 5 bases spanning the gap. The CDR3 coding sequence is TGTGCCAGAAGAACTGGAAACACCATATATTTT. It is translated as CARRTGNTIYF.

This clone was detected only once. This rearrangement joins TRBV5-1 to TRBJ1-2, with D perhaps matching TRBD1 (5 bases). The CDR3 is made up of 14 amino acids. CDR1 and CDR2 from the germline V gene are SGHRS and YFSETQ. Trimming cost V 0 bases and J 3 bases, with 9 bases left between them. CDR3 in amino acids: CASSLGRDDYGYTF. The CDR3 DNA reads TGCGCCAGCAGCTTGGGCAGGGACGACTATGGCTACACCTTC. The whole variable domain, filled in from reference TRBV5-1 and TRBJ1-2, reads KAGVTQTPRYLIKTRGQQVTLSCSPISGHRSVSWYQQTPGQGLQFLFEYFSETQRNKGNFPGRFSGRQFSNSRSEMNVSTLELGDSALYLCASSLGRDDYGYTFGSGTRLTVV.

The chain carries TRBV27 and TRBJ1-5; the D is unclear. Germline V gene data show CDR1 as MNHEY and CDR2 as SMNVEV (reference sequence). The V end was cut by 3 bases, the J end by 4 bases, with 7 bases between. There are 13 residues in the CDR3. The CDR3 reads CASSFVGNQPQHF. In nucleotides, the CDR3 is TGTGCCAGCAGTTTTGTGGGGAATCAGCCCCAGCATTTT.

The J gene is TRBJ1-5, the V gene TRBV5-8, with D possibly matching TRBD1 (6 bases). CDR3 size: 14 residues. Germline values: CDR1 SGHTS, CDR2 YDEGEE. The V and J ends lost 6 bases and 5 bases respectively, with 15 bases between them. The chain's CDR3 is CASTAGTQYQPQHF. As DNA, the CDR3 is TGTGCCAGCACCGCCGGGACACAATATCAGCCCCAGCATTTT.

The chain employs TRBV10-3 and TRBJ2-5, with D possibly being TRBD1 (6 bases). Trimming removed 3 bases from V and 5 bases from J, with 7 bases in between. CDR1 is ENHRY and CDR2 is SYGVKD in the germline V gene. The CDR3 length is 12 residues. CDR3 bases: TGTGCCATCAGTGATAGGGGGGAGACCCAGTACTTC. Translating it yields CAISDRGETQYF.

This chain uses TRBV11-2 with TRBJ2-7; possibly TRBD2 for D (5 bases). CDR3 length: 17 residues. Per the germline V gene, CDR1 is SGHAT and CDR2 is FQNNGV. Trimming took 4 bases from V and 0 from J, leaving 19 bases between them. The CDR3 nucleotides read TGTGCCAGCAGCTCCCCCCGACGGAGGCTCAGCTCCTACGAGCAGTACTTC. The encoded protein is CASSSPRRRLSSYEQYF.

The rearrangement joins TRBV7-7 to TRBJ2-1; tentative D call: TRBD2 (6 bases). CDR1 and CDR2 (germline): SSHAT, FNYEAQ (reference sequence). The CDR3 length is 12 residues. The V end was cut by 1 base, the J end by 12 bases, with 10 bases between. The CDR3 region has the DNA TGTGCCAGCAGCTTAGACGGGGGTCTGCAGTTCTTC. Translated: CASSLDGGLQFF.

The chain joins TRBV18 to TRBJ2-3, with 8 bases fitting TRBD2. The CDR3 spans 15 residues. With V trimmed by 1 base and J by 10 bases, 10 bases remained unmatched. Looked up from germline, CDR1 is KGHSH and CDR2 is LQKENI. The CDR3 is CASSPLGRGDIPQYF. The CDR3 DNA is TGTGCCAGCTCACCACTTGGGCGGGGGGACATCCCGCAGTATTTT.

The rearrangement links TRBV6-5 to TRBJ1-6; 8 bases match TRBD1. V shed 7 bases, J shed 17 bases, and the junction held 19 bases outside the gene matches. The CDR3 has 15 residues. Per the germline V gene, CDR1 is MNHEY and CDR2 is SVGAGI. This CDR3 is CASTSTTGDRVVFHF. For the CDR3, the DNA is TGTGCCAGCACCTCTACGACAGGGGATCGGGTGGTTTTCCACTTT.

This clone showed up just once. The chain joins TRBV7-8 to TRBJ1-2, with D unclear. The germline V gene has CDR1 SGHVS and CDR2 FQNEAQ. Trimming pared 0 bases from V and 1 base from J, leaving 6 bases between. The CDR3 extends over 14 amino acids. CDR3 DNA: TGTGCCAGCAGCTTAGCCTCCCTTAACTATGGCTACACCTTC. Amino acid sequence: CASSLASLNYGYTF. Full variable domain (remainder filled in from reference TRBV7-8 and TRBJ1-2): GAGVSQSPRYKVAKRGQDVALRCDPISGHVSLFWYQQALGQGPEFLTYFQNEAQLDKSGLPSDRFFAERPEGSVSTLKIQRTQQEDSAVYLCASSLASLNYGYTFGSGTRLTVV.

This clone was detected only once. DNA of the CDR3: TGTGCCAGCAGTCCAGGACGGGTCACTGAAGCTTTCTTT. Protein sequence: CASSPGRVTEAFF. The chain joins TRBV6-6 to TRBJ1-1; the D is unclear. The CDR3 covers 13 residues. Germline-derived CDR1 and CDR2 are MNHNY and SVGAGI (reference sequence). Trimming took off 5 bases at V and 4 bases at J, with 11 bases between the two ends.

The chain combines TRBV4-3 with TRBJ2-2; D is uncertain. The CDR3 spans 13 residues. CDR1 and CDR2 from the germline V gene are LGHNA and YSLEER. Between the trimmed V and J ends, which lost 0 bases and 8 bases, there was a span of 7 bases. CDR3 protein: CASSQDLGGELFF. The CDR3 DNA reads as TGCGCCAGCAGCCAAGATCTTGGTGGGGAGCTGTTTTTT.

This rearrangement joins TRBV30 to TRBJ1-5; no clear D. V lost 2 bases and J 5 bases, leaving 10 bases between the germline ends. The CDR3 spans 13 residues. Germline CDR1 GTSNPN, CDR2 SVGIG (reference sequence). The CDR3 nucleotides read TGTGCCTGGAGTCGCGACGGTGATCAGCCCCAGCATTTT. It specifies CAWSRDGDQPQHF. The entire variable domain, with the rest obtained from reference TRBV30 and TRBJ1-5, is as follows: SQTIHQWPATLVQPVGSPLSLECTVEGTSNPNLYWYRQAAGRGLQLLFYSVGIGQISSEVPQNLSASRPQDRQFILSSKKLLLSDSGFYLCAWSRDGDQPQHFGDGTRLSIL.

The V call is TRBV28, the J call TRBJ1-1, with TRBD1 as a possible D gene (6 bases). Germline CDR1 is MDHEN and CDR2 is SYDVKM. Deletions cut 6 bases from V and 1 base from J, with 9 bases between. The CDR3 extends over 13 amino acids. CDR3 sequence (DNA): TGTGCCAGCAGAGCACAGGGGAACACTGAAGCTTTCTTT. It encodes CASRAQGNTEAFF.

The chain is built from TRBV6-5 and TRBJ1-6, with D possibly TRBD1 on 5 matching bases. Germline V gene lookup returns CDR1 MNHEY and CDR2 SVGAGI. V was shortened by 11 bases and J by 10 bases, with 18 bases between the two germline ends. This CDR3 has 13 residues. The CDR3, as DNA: TGTGCCGGCGCCTCGGGGGAGGGATCACCCCTCCACTTT. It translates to CAGASGEGSPLHF.

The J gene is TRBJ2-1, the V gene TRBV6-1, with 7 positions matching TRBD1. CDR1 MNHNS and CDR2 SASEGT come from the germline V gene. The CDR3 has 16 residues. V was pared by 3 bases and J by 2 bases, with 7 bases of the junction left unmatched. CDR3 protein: CASSDPTGWAYNEQFF. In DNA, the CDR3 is TGTGCCAGCAGTGACCCGACAGGGTGGGCCTACAATGAGCAGTTCTTC.

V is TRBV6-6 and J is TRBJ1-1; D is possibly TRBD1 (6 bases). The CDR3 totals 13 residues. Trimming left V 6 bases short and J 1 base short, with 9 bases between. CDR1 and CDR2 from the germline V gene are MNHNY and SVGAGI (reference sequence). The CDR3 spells CASSPRGNTEAFF. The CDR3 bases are TGTGCCAGCAGCCCCAGGGGGAACACTGAAGCTTTCTTT.

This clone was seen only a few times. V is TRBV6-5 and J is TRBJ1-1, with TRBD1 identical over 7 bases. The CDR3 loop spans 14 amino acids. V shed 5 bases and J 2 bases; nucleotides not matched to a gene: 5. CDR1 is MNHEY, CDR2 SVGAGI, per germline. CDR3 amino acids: CASSGQGVNTEAFF. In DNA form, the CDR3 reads TGTGCCAGCAGTGGTCAGGGGGTTAACACTGAAGCTTTCTTT.

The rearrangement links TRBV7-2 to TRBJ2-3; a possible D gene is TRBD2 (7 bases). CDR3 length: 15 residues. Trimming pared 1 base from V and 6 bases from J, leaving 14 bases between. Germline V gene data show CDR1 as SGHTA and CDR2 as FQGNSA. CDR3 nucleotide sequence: TGTGCCAGCAGCTTAGAAGGGGGGGCCGGGGATACGCAGTATTTT. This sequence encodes CASSLEGGAGDTQYF.

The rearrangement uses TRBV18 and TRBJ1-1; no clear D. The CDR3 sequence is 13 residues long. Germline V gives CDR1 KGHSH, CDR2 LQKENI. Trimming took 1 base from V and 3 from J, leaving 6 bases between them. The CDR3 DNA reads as TGTGCCAGCTCACCACTTGGCGACACTGAAGCTTTCTTT. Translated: CASSPLGDTEAFF.

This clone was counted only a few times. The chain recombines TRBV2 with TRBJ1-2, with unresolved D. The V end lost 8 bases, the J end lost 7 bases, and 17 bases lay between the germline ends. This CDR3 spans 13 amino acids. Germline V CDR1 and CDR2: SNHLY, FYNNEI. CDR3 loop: CASVEAEVTGYTF. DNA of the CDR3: TGTGCCAGCGTCGAAGCAGAGGTTACTGGCTACACCTTC. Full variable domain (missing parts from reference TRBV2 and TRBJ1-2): EPEVTQTPSHQVTQMGQEVILRCVPISNHLYFYWYRQILGQKVEFLVSFYNNEISEKSEIFDDQFSVERPDGSNFTLKIRSTKLEDSAMYFCASVEAEVTGYTFGSGTRLTVV.

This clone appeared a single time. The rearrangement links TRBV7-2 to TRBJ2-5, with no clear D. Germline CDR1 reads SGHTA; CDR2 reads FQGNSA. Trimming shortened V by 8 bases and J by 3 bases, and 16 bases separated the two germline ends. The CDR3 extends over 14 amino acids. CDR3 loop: CASARMRTEETQYF. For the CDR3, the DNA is TGTGCCAGCGCCCGCATGAGGACGGAAGAGACCCAGTACTTC. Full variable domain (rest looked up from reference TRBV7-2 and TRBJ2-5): GAGVSQSPSNKVTEKGKDVELRCDPISGHTALYWYRQSLGQGLEFLIYFQGNSAPDKSGLPSDRFSAERTGGSVSTLTIQRTQQEDSAVYLCASARMRTEETQYFGPGTRLLVL.

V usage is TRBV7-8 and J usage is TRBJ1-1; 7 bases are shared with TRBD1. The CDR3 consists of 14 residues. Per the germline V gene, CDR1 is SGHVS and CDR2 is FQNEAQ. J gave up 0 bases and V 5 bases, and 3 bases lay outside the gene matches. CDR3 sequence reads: CASSRGTVNTEAFF. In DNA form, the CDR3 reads TGTGCCAGCAGCCGCGGGACAGTGAACACTGAAGCTTTCTTT. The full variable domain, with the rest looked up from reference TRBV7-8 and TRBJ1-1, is GAGVSQSPRYKVAKRGQDVALRCDPISGHVSLFWYQQALGQGPEFLTYFQNEAQLDKSGLPSDRFFAERPEGSVSTLKIQRTQQEDSAVYLCASSRGTVNTEAFFGQGTRLTVV.

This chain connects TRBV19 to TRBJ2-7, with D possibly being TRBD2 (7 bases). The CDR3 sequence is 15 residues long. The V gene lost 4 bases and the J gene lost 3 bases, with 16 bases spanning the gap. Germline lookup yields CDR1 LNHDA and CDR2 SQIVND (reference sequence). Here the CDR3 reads CASSSGGHPFYEQYF. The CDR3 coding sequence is TGTGCCAGTAGTAGCGGGGGACACCCGTTCTACGAGCAGTACTTC.

The CDR3 is CSVAGTGAGPYGYTF. The CDR3 coding sequence is TGCAGCGTTGCGGGTACAGGGGCAGGGCCGTATGGCTACACCTTC. J is TRBJ1-2 and V is TRBV29-1, with 7 bases matching TRBD1. The CDR3 totals 15 residues. With 4 bases clipped from V and 5 bases from J, the junction kept 13 bases outside the gene matches. Germline values: CDR1 SQVTM, CDR2 ANQGSEA.